This T cell receptor beta chain emerged from a study of CD8 T cells in Susac syndrome (dated by TCRdb to between 2018 and 2021). Regarding the complete study: The study used repertoire sequencing to test whether antigen drove CD8+ T cell activation and differentiation in Susac syndrome. The study compared CD8+ T cell repertoire clonality among about a dozen healthy donors, around 14 Susac syndrome patients and around 16 multiple sclerosis patients. The paper's findings and limits, for the study overall: The number of individuals in the TCR sequencing and HLA analysis was recognized as being relatively small.

RNA was extracted using the RNeasy kit, and about 0.45 to 1 microgram was reverse transcribed with random hexamers. The immunoSEQ multiplex PCR assay, which covers 54 Vbeta and 13 Jbeta segments, was used to amplify TCR beta CDR3 regions. PCR amplification bias was corrected using a synthetic template baseline for primer optimization and computational correction. The published analysis was carried out like this. Reads were annotated to V, D and J genes per IMGT and analyzed with immunoSEQ Analyzer, keeping only productive sequences. To calculate clonality, Shannon entropy was normalized by log2 of the number of productive unique sequences and then subtracted from one. Public and private clones were assessed among the 100 most prevalent clones of each patient and control. Susac-specific clones were defined as absent from healthy and MS cohorts, around 970 published viral clones and other ImmuneACCESS disease sequences. TCRdb's own reprocessing of the public reads used fastp at Q25 and MiXCR and kept productive beta chains. Under each unique CDR3 protein, matching rows form one entry showing the most common genes and DNA. These V and J calls originate from TCRdb's pipeline instead of the authors' own analysis. The sample table shows 110,000 or so distinct CDR3 sequences, and 92% are seen once. The ten largest clones take up about 0.12% of the sample.

Comment on this clonotype: Its antigen is unknown. No quality values exist for individual bases; no much larger clone is one base distant.

The CDR3 holds 15 amino acids from the cysteine to the phenylalanine. Just the 45-base CDR3 DNA is kept, in frame starting at base 1. The germline V gene provides CDR1 SGHDT and CDR2 YYEEEE. The junction carries 11 bases between V and J, which are trimmed by 1 base and 1 base respectively. Peripheral blood CD8+ and CD4+ T cells from healthy donors, Susac syndrome patients and multiple sclerosis patients were profiled by high-throughput TCR beta sequencing. Healthy donors were included as age- and sex-matched controls. Bulk CD8+ and CD4+ T cells were purified by magnetic negative isolation, whereas CD8+ TEMRA cells were enriched by FACS. Blood was collected in EDTA tubes and processed within 24 hours, with PBMCs isolated through density gradient centrifugation. PBMCs intended for TCR sequencing were cryopreserved in liquid nitrogen and thawed later in a water bath at 37 degrees C. Purity of sorted or isolated CD4+, CD8+ and CD8+ TEMRA cells was at least 90%.

Sequencing was carried out using CD8+ T cells from PBMCs. This sequence uses TRBV5-6 and TRBJ1-1; TRBD1 could be the D gene, as 5 bases match. This receptor was taken from a human donor in good health. At the DNA level, the sequence is TGTGCCAGCAGCTTGTACGCAGGGACGAACACTGAAGCTTTCTTT. The encoded protein is CASSLYAGTNTEAFF.